This T cell receptor beta chain is drawn from a study of blood T cell repertoires in COVID-19. Study background: Italy, Spain and the United States were the sources of the convalescent and acute COVID-19 samples. PBMCs, B-cell-depleted T cells, or T cells provided the cDNA or gDNA that made up the material.

This CDR3 is 15 amino acids long. Trimming shortened V by 0 bases and J by 1 base, and 9 bases separated the two germline ends. Germline V lookup: CDR1 MNHEY, CDR2 SVGAGI. In the original analysis: The authors estimated nucleated cell counts from reference gene primer amplification. Profiling relied on immunoSEQ multiplex PCR, and the TCRdb table lists in-frame clones only, not all of them. The DNA was the basis for D and trimming; V, J and clone size are from that table. The sample has about 230,000 clones; under 90% are singletons. The Seattle site enrolled patients during active infection and followed them longitudinally.

The clonotype comes from a man aged 50-59 years with COVID-19, enrolled during active disease. This sequence joins TRBV6-5 and TRBJ1-1; TRBD1 might be the D (6 bases). Source material: peripheral blood. The CDR3 DNA follows: TGTGCCAGCAGTTACTCTTGGACAGAGAACACTGAAGCTTTCTTT. It codes for CASSYSWTENTEAFF.